The source of this T cell receptor (beta chain) is a study of T cell changes during pregnancy in multiple sclerosis. The CDR3 has 13 residues. Unmatched junction bases numbered 5, after V lost 5 bases and J lost 4 bases. Assay used: immunoSEQ multiplex PCR; TCRdb lists only in-frame clones, some missing. Seen here are almost 50,000 clones, roughly 92% observed once, and the top ten hold roughly 0.92%. Sample: peripheral blood, taken after pregnancy. The receptor's source is a female donor with multiple sclerosis, enrolled in a pregnancy study. The rearrangement uses TRBV5-3 and TRBJ2-7; 8 bases align to TRBD2. TRBV5-3 is filed as an ORF, its function uncertain. CDR3 in amino acids: CARRHGREYEQYF. The CDR3 nucleotides are TGTGCCAGAAGACACGGGAGGGAGTACGAGCAGTACTTC.